This T cell receptor (beta chain) was captured by sequencing in a study of T cell responses to AZD1222 COVID-19 vaccine (dated by TCRdb to the early 2020s). Background on the whole study: A total of approximately 230 trial participants underwent TCR sequencing, of whom 207 received two doses of AZD1222 and approximately 25 received two doses of the MenACWY control vaccine. Trial participants were enrolled by age into subgroups of 18-55, 56-69 and 70-plus years, and 148, 28 and 57 TCR-sequenced participants, respectively, were included in these subgroups. Broader findings and caveats from the paper: The 56-69-year group was small, and its depth increase did not reach significance, likely because of low power. Conclusions about previously exposed vaccinees were limited because only a handful of AZD1222 recipients were SARS-CoV-2 seropositive at baseline. Most participants were white British and females outnumbered males, and the authors suggested that clonal diversity may have been underestimated. A significant rise in spike-specific TCR breadth and depth was observed after two AZD1222 doses relative to day 0 and relative to MenACWY recipients. Nearly half of unique spike-specific TCRs reportedly recognized epitopes outside regions mutated in the B.1.351 and B.1.1.7 variants. Because no samples from the day 14 peak response were available, repertoires could be characterized only after the peak T cell response. Vaccine-associated CD4 TCRs spanned the whole spike protein, with dominant responses in regions 160-218 and 743-854.

CDR1 and CDR2, looked up from the germline V gene (reference sequence), are GTSNPN and SVGIG. The CDR3 contains 15 residues, cysteine and phenylalanine counted. The DNA shown is the 45-base CDR3, in frame from base 1. V is clipped by 4 bases and J by 1 base, and the sequence between their germline boundaries is 15 bases long. A remark on this clone: No cognate antigen has been identified for it. No per-base quality is available; no much larger clone lies one base away.

Reading the label with the study, this specimen's time point is: baseline before first vaccination. Reading the label with the study, this specimen's treatment or condition is: meningococcal conjugate vaccine given as trial control. Vaccinee samples came from UK trials COV001 and COV002, including a single-blind randomized controlled phase 2/3 trial of AZD1222 (ChAdOx1 nCoV-19) in healthy adults. Trial participant PBMC samples were collected at day 0 and day 28 after the second dose for TCRbeta chain sequencing. The CDR3 regions of human TCRbeta chains were analyzed by immunosequencing. The authors processed their data as follows. Repertoire TCRs were checked for matches against a reference library of SARS-CoV-2-specific TCRs that had been generated using the MIRA antigen-specificity platform. Breadth was defined as the fraction of unique TCRs that were SARS-CoV-2-associated. Depth was defined as the fraction of total T cells that were SARS-CoV-2-associated. Using the MIRA data, every spike-specific TCR was mapped to the spike region that the TCR reacted to and assigned to either a CD4 or a CD8 class. Log10-transformed breadth and depth values were compared by one-way ANOVA with Sidak's multiple comparisons tests. TCRdb took over this immuneACCESS table, retaining in-frame rearrangements with V and J assigned. Such tables are incomplete; in checked studies, under half of the missing clones stem from an unresolved V gene, and the remainder is unexplained. V and J calls and clone size are those listed in that table; D and trimming were worked out from the DNA. The sample has about 110,000 clones on record, about 92% of them singletons. The ten top clones hold over 3% of the sample.

This receptor was identified in an adult in good health. The chain is made from TRBV30 and TRBJ2-3; perhaps TRBD2 is the D gene, with 5 bases matching. The sample consisted of peripheral blood, taken on day 0 of MenACWY control vaccination. In nucleotide form, the sequence is TGTGCCTGGAATTCAATCAGGCGGGGCACAGATACGCAGTATTTT. Its translation reads: CAWNSIRRGTDTQYF.